This T cell receptor beta chain is drawn from a study of regulatory T cells in long-lasting Graves disease. General study findings and limits: TRBV28 was favored in persistent disease, as were TRBJ1-2 and TRBJ2-5.

Remarks on this clonotype: Antigen specificity is unknown.

Through Arm-PCR of CDR3 regions and iRepertoire HTBI primers, TCR beta libraries were built. Using its own MiXCR run on the multiplex PCR reads, TCRdb lists one record per CDR3 protein. The sample lists about 430,000 distinct CDR3 sequences, under 25% occurring once. Time point defined: persistent/refractory GD, antithyroid drugs over 5 years with positive TRAb. Researchers made the TCR library from RNA that was extracted from PBMCs. CDR1 is SGHTA and CDR2 is FQGNSA in the germline V gene. CDR3 length equals 17 residues. Trimming shortened V by 1 base and J by 1 base, and 16 bases separated the two germline ends.

The chain joins TRBV7-2 to TRBJ2-5, with TRBD2 as a possible D gene (6 bases). Sequences were derived from peripheral blood mononuclear cells (PBMCs), sampled when the disease was refractory, from a patient treated with antithyroid drugs. This sequence was found in a female donor with Graves disease. The CDR3 DNA reads TGTGCCAGCAGCTTAGTTTTTGGCGGGAACGGCCAAGAGACCCAGTACTTC. Translating gives CASSLVFGGNGQETQYF.